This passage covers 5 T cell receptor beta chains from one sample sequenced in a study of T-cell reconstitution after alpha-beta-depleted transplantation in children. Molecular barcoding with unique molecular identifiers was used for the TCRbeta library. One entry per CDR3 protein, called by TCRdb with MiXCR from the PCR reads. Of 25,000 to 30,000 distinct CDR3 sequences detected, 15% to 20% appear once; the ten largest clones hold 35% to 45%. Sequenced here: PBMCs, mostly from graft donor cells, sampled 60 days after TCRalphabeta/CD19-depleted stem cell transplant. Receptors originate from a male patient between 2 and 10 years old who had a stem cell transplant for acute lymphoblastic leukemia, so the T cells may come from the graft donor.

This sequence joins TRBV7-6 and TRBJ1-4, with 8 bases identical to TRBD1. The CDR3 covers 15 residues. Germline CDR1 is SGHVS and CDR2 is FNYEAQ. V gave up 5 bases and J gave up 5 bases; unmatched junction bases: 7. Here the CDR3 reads CASSRGQGENEKLFF. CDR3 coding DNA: TGTGCCAGCAGCCGAGGACAGGGCGAGAATGAAAAACTGTTTTTT.

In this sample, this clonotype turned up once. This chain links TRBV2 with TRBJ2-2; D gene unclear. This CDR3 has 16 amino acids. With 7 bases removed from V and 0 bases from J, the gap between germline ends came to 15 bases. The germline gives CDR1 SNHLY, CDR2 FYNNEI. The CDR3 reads CASTDGPRSNTGELFF. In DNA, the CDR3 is TGTGCCAGCACCGACGGGCCCAGGTCGAACACCGGGGAGCTGTTTTTT.

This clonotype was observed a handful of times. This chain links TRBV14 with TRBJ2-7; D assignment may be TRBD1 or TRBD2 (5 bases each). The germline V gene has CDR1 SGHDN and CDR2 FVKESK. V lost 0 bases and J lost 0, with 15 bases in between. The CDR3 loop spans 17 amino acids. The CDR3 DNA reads TGTGCCAGCAGCCAAGATTTCGCCAGGGCGGGCTCCTACGAGCAGTACTTC. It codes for CASSQDFARAGSYEQYF.

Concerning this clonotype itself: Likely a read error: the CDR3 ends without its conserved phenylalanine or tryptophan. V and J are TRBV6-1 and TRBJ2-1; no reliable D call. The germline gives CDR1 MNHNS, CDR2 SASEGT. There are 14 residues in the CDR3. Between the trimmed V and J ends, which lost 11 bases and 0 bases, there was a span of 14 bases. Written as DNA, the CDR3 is TGTGCCTCCCGTGTCCGGAGCTCCTACAATGAGCAGTTCTTG. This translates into CASRVRSSYNEQFL.

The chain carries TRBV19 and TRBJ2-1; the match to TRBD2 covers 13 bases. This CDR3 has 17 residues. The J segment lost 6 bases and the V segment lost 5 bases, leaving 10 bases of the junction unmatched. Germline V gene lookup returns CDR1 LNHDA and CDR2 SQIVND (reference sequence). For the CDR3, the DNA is TGTGCCAGTAGTTTTGGGGTGGGACTAGCGGGAATCAATGAGCAGTTCTTC. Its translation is CASSFGVGLAGINEQFF.